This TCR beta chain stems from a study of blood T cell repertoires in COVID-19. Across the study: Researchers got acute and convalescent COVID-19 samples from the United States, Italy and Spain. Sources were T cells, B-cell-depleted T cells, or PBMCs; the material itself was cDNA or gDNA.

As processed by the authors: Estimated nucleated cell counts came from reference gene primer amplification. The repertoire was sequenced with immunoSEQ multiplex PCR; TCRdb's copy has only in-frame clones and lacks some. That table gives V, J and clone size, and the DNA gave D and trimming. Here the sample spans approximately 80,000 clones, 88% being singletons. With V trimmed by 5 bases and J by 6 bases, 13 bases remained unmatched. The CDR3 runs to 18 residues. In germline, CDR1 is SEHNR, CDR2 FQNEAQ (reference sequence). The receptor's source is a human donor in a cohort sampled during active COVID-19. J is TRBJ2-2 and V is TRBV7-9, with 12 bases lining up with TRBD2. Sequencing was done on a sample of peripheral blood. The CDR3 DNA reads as TGTGCCAGCAGCCCAACCGGACTAGCGGGAAGGGCGGCCGGGGAGCTGTTTTTT. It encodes CASSPTGLAGRAAGELFF.